The 11 T cell receptor beta chains in this list originate from one sample, sequenced in a study of blood T cell repertoires in COVID-19. Sequencing was performed with immunoSEQ multiplex PCR; in TCRdb, only in-frame clones are kept and a portion is missing. Altogether around 260,000 clones are present, roughly 84% being singletons, with the ten largest covering approximately 14%. What was sequenced was peripheral blood. Receptor source: a person between 65 and 79 years old with COVID-19, enrolled during active disease.

The chain links TRBV28 to TRBJ2-7, with D maybe TRBD2 (6 bases). In germline, CDR1 is MDHEN, CDR2 SYDVKM. This CDR3 comprises 13 residues. Trimming took 3 bases from V and 3 from J, leaving 9 bases between them. The DNA for the CDR3 is TGTGCCAGCAGTTTTGCGGGGAACTACGAGCAGTACTTC. The encoded protein is CASSFAGNYEQYF.

The chain links TRBV15 to TRBJ1-1; D possibly corresponds to TRBD1 (6 bases). The CDR3 extends over 14 amino acids. The germline gives CDR1 LNHNV, CDR2 YYDKDF (reference sequence). Between the trimmed V and J ends, which lost 8 bases and 6 bases, there was a span of 19 bases. The CDR3 sequence is CATSISSGGSEAFF. The CDR3 DNA reads TGTGCCACCTCCATATCCTCGGGGGGCTCTGAAGCTTTCTTT.

The genes are TRBV7-9 and TRBJ1-1; D is unclear. The CDR3 covers 15 residues. The V end lost 3 bases, the J end lost 7 bases, and 18 bases lay between the germline ends. Germline loops: CDR1 SEHNR, CDR2 FQNEAQ (reference sequence). Here the CDR3 DNA reads TGTGCCAGCAGCTTTGCCGGGCCCCGGGGTGTTGAAGCTTTCTTT. Its protein is CASSFAGPRGVEAFF. The full variable domain, its missing parts supplied by reference TRBV7-9 and TRBJ1-1, is DTGVSQNPRHKITKRGQNVTFRCDPISEHNRLYWYRQTLGQGPEFLTYFQNEAQLEKSRLLSDRFSAERPKGSFSTLEIQRTEQGDSAMYLCASSFAGPRGVEAFFGQGTRLTVV.

The J gene is TRBJ1-1, the V gene TRBV24-1; tentative D call: TRBD1 (6 bases). V dropped 1 base and J dropped 11 bases, with 13 bases sitting between them. This CDR3 has 13 residues. Germline CDR1 and CDR2: KGHDR and SFDVKD. The CDR3 spells CATSDFAGARAFF. CDR3 coding DNA: TGTGCCACCAGTGATTTTGCGGGGGCGCGGGCTTTCTTT.

J is TRBJ2-3 and V is TRBV27; D perhaps matches TRBD2 (7 bases). Germline CDR1 is MNHEY and CDR2 is SMNVEV (reference sequence). This CDR3 has 17 residues. V was shortened by 5 bases and J by 4 bases, with 22 bases between the two germline ends. CDR3 in amino acids: CASSPVMKRGGPDTQYF. The CDR3, as DNA: TGTGCCAGCAGTCCTGTGATGAAGAGGGGGGGGCCAGATACGCAGTATTTT.

The chain links TRBV7-8 to TRBJ2-1; TRBD2 might be the D (5 bases). The CDR3 length is 16 residues. V gave up 1 base and J gave up 6 bases, with 16 bases separating them. Germline V lookup: CDR1 SGHVS, CDR2 FQNEAQ. The CDR3 loop is CASSLVGSGTPNEQFF. In DNA form, the CDR3 reads TGTGCCAGCAGCTTAGTAGGGAGCGGCACTCCCAATGAGCAGTTCTTC.

This clone turned up a few times. The chain uses TRBV7-2 and TRBJ2-1; 7 bases fit TRBD1. With V trimmed by 5 bases and J by 5 bases, 15 bases remained unmatched. The V gene's germline CDR1 is SGHTA and CDR2 FQGNSA. The CDR3 covers 17 residues. This CDR3 is CASSQTWGTDINNEQFF. Written as DNA, the CDR3 is TGTGCCAGCAGCCAGACCTGGGGGACAGACATAAACAATGAGCAGTTCTTC.

The J gene is TRBJ2-1, the V gene TRBV6-5, with a possible D match to TRBD2 (6 bases). The germline gives CDR1 MNHEY, CDR2 SVGAGI. The CDR3 is 14 amino acids. The V end was cut by 2 bases, the J end by 7 bases, with 12 bases between. DNA of the CDR3: TGTGCCAGCAGTTACGGTAGCGGAAGAAATGAGCAGTTCTTC. This encodes CASSYGSGRNEQFF.

The chain uses TRBV20-1 and TRBJ1-1, with unresolved D. The CDR3 extends over 10 amino acids. Trimming shortened V by 5 bases and J by 8 bases, and 9 bases separated the two germline ends. Germline V gene sequence: CDR1 DFQATT, CDR2 SNEGSKA (reference sequence). The CDR3 sequence: CSALRGEAFF. As DNA, the CDR3 is TGCAGTGCTCTGCGGGGAGAAGCTTTCTTT.

This rearrangement joins TRBV6-2 or TRBV6-3 to TRBJ1-2; 7 nucleotides line up with TRBD1. The CDR3 has 15 amino acids. V gave up 0 bases and J gave up 4 bases; unmatched junction bases: 5. CDR1 MNHEY and CDR2 SVGEGT come from the germline V gene. The CDR3 DNA follows: TGTGCCAGCAGTTACTCTCAGGGACAGCTCTATGGCTACACCTTC. This sequence encodes CASSYSQGQLYGYTF.

V and J are TRBV19 and TRBJ1-5; a weak D match, TRBD1 (5 bases). Germline CDR1 and CDR2: LNHDA and SQIVND (reference sequence). The V and J ends lost 5 bases and 0 bases respectively, with 14 bases between them. The CDR3 contains 16 residues. The CDR3, as DNA: TGTGCCAGTAGTGCAAAGACAGATTATAGCAATCAGCCCCAGCATTTT. This encodes CASSAKTDYSNQPQHF.